The TCR beta chain described here comes from a study of breast tumors, draining lymph nodes, adjacent tissues. The study, taken as a whole, reports: Most tumor T cells seemingly derive from lymph node, then expand in tumor. Luminal-like breast cancer showed significantly higher tumor–nontumor repertoire similarity than basal-like. Tumor T cell lymph node origin was a supported hypothesis, not proven.

Axillary draining lymph nodes of breast cancer patients supplied the node samples. The sample holds many counts of this clonotype. Its antigen remains unknown. In germline, CDR1 is LGHNA, CDR2 YSLEER. V lost 4 bases, J lost 3 bases, and 8 bases lay in between. This CDR3 region has 13 residues. TCRdb used MiXCR to reprocess the multiplex PCR reads, holding one entry per CDR3 protein. The sample has about 110,000 distinct CDR3 sequences, about 30% seen once. The sequence came from a female donor with breast cancer. Some clones in this sample may be carry-over from other donors' samples. The gene calls are TRBV4-3 and TRBJ2-3; possible D gene TRBD2, 5 bases. The sample taken for sequencing was axillary lymph node tissue. CDR3 protein: CASSRWETDTQYF. The CDR3 bases are TGCGCCAGCAGCCGATGGGAGACAGATACGCAGTATTTT.